These 20 T cell receptor beta chains originate from one sample sequenced in a study of technical replicates of blood from a few donors. TCRdb's table, derived via immunoSEQ multiplex PCR, lists solely in-frame clones and lacks some. The sample has about 97,000 clones; around 96% are singletons. The source material was T cells isolated from PBMCs. These receptors originate from a human donor in good health.

The CDR3 DNA is TGTGCCACCAGCCCTAGCCGGGACAGATCCTACGAGCAGTACTTC. Its translation: CATSPSRDRSYEQYF. The chain couples TRBV15 to TRBJ2-7; 7 bases match TRBD1. CDR3 length: 15 amino acids. Trimming cost V 5 bases and J 1 base; bases outside gene matches: 8. Per germline, CDR1 LNHNV and CDR2 YYDKDF (reference sequence).

Points on this clone: The junction and the germline gene differ at one end; a read error may be behind it. V and J are TRBV7-7 and TRBJ2-1; D is possibly TRBD2 (5 bases). Per the germline V gene, CDR1 is SSHAT and CDR2 is FNYEAQ (reference sequence). The CDR3 runs to 13 residues. Here the CDR3 reads CASSLAGSNEQFF. The CDR3 DNA follows: TGTGCTAGCAGCTTAGCTGGGAGCAATGAGCAGTTCTTC.

This chain connects TRBV4-2 to TRBJ2-7; 10 bases map to TRBD2. CDR3 length: 15 amino acids. The V and J ends lost 0 bases and 6 bases, in that order; junction bases with no gene match: 5. CDR1 and CDR2 from the germline V gene are LGHNA and YNFKEQ. The CDR3 DNA is TGTGCCAGCAGCCAAGAGGCTAGCGGGAGTGGCGAGCAGTACTTC. It codes for CASSQEASGSGEQYF.

This chain joins TRBV6-1 and TRBJ2-2; D is perhaps TRBD1 (5 bases). Per the germline V gene, CDR1 is MNHNS and CDR2 is SASEGT. The CDR3 covers 17 residues. V was clipped by 4 bases and J by 3 bases, with 18 bases between them. The CDR3 nucleotides are TGTGCCAGCAGTGGTTTCTACAGGACATACGACACCGGGGAGCTGTTTTTT. It codes for CASSGFYRTYDTGELFF.

The V gene is TRBV12-5, the J gene TRBJ1-2, with 8 bases matching TRBD1. V lost 0 bases, J lost 5 bases, and 5 bases stayed unmatched. Per germline, CDR1 LGHNT and CDR2 FRNRAP. This CDR3 region has 15 residues. The CDR3 DNA reads as TGTGCTAGTGGTTTGGTATCCAGGGGGCAATATGGCTACACCTTC. It encodes CASGLVSRGQYGYTF. Looking up the rest from reference TRBV12-5 and TRBJ1-2 gives the full variable domain: DARVTQTPRHKVTEMGQEVTMRCQPILGHNTVFWYRQTMMQGLELLAYFRNRAPLDDSGMPKDRFSAEMPDATLATLKIQPSEPRDSAVYFCASGLVSRGQYGYTFGSGTRLTVV.

The CDR3 DNA sequence: TGTGCCCTCAAACCGGGACAGGGCAACGAGCAGTACTTC. It yields the protein CALKPGQGNEQYF. The rearrangement uses TRBV10-3 and TRBJ2-7, with 9 bases identical to TRBD1. The V segment lost 11 bases and the J segment 5 bases; nucleotides outside the gene matches: 10. Germline V gene lookup returns CDR1 ENHRY and CDR2 SYGVKD. This CDR3 region has 13 residues.

The gene calls are TRBV2 and TRBJ1-2, with D perhaps TRBD1 (6 bases). V gave up 4 bases and J gave up 2 bases, with 11 bases separating them. Germline V gene lookup returns CDR1 SNHLY and CDR2 FYNNEI. This CDR3 region has 14 residues. CDR3 sequence: CASSASGVNYGYTF. Written as DNA, the CDR3 is TGTGCCAGCAGTGCTTCAGGGGTAAACTATGGCTACACCTTC.

This chain joins TRBV27 and TRBJ1-2; D remains ambiguous. The germline gives CDR1 MNHEY, CDR2 SMNVEV (reference sequence). V shed 3 bases and J shed 1 base, with 6 bases lying between them. The CDR3 loop spans 13 amino acids. The DNA for the CDR3 is TGTGCCAGCAGTTTCGGGAATAACTATGGCTACACCTTC. It yields the protein CASSFGNNYGYTF.

V usage is TRBV27 and J usage is TRBJ2-7, with TRBD1 as a possible D gene (5 bases). The CDR3 has 14 amino acids. CDR1 and CDR2 (germline): MNHEY, SMNVEV (reference sequence). The V and J ends lost 4 bases and 0 bases respectively, with 10 bases between them. The CDR3 spells CASSSHRSSYEQYF. As DNA, the CDR3 is TGTGCCAGCAGTTCCCACAGGAGCTCCTACGAGCAGTACTTC.

The J gene is TRBJ1-5, the V gene TRBV27, with 9 bases fitting TRBD1. The germline CDR1 and CDR2 sequences are MNHEY and SMNVEV (reference sequence). The CDR3 runs to 19 residues. The ends lost 3 bases at V and 7 bases at J; junction bases unmatched: 19. The CDR3 coding sequence is TGTGCCAGCAGTTTTGTGATGGGACAGGGTGATCCTTTAGGGCAGCCCCAGCATTTT. Protein sequence: CASSFVMGQGDPLGQPQHF.

The chain combines TRBV29-1 with TRBJ1-1, with 7 bases matching TRBD1. The CDR3 extends over 14 amino acids. V lost 4 bases to trimming and J lost 3 bases; unmatched junction nucleotides: 8. Germline V gene data show CDR1 as SQVTM and CDR2 as ANQGSEA. CDR3 amino acids: CSVASGGLDTEAFF. As DNA, the CDR3 is TGCAGCGTTGCCTCAGGGGGTCTGGACACTGAAGCTTTCTTT.

This sequence joins TRBV7-9 and TRBJ2-5; TRBD2 matches 7 bases. V dropped 5 bases and J dropped 2; count of bases not matched to a gene: 14. The germline gives CDR1 SEHNR, CDR2 FQNEAQ (reference sequence). CDR3 length equals 17 residues. The CDR3 DNA is TGTGCCAGCAGCCCCCGTGTTGGCGGGAGATCGCAAGAGACCCAGTACTTC. As protein: CASSPRVGGRSQETQYF.

The chain employs TRBV27 and TRBJ2-7, with TRBD2 as a possible D gene (6 bases). Germline V gives CDR1 MNHEY, CDR2 SMNVEV (reference sequence). Trimming removed 5 bases from V and 2 bases from J, with 16 bases in between. The CDR3 covers 15 residues. CDR3 region: CASSMSGLETYEQYF. In DNA form, the CDR3 reads TGTGCCAGCAGTATGTCGGGACTCGAAACCTACGAGCAGTACTTC.

The rearrangement uses TRBV14 and TRBJ1-4; D not certain. Germline CDR1 reads SGHDN; CDR2 reads FVKESK. V was shortened by 2 bases and J by 7 bases, with 2 bases between the two germline ends. CDR3 length: 11 amino acids. CDR3 protein: CASSQREKLFF. The CDR3 nucleotides read TGTGCCAGCAGCCAACGTGAAAAACTGTTTTTT.

J is TRBJ1-3 and V is TRBV5-6; 9 bases fit TRBD1. The trim removed 3 bases at V and 3 bases at J, leaving 7 bases unmatched. This CDR3 contains 16 residues. Germline assignment: CDR1 SGHDT and CDR2 YYEEEE. Here the CDR3 reads CASSYGTGTFGNTIYF. The DNA for the CDR3 is TGTGCCAGCAGCTACGGGACAGGGACATTTGGAAACACCATATATTTT.

The chain links TRBV14 to TRBJ2-2; 7 bases are shared with TRBD2. Per germline, CDR1 SGHDN and CDR2 FVKESK. The V segment lost 5 bases and the J segment 7 bases; nucleotides outside the gene matches: 10. The length of the CDR3 is 15 residues. The CDR3 DNA follows: TGTGCCAGCAGCGTCAGCGGGGCCCGTAACGGGGAGCTGTTTTTT. It translates to CASSVSGARNGELFF.

The J gene is TRBJ1-5, the V gene TRBV6-1, with TRBD1 as a possible D gene (6 bases). V lost 9 bases, J lost 8 bases, and 20 bases lay in between. The germline gives CDR1 MNHNS, CDR2 SASEGT. The CDR3 totals 14 residues. CDR3 DNA sequence: TGTGCCAGTTTGTATTGGGGGCGCACGGAGCCCCAGCATTTT. Residues: CASLYWGRTEPQHF.

V and J are TRBV6-6 and TRBJ2-1, with unresolved D. CDR1 MNHNY and CDR2 SVGAGI come from the germline V gene (reference sequence). The CDR3 consists of 12 residues. Trimming removed 6 bases at V and 2 bases at J, with 5 bases between. The CDR3 nucleotides are TGTGCCAGCAGCGGTGCCTACAATGAGCAGTTCTTC. This gives the protein CASSGAYNEQFF.

The chain combines TRBV10-1 with TRBJ2-2, with D possibly matching TRBD2 (7 bases). The CDR3 covers 15 residues. CDR1 is WNHNN and CDR2 is SYGVQD in the germline V gene (reference sequence). Trimming took 3 bases from V and 4 from J, leaving 12 bases between them. CDR3 region: CASSESGGGTGELFF. DNA for the CDR3: TGCGCCAGCAGTGAATCGGGGGGCGGCACCGGGGAGCTGTTTTTT.

The V and J genes are TRBV7-9 and TRBJ1-1; 7 nucleotides line up with TRBD1. This CDR3 is 15 amino acids long. The V and J ends lost 4 bases and 1 base, in that order; junction bases with no gene match: 6. CDR1 and CDR2 from the germline V gene are SEHNR and FQNEAQ (reference sequence). The chain's CDR3 is CASSYYGTANTEAFF. In nucleotides, the CDR3 is TGTGCCAGCAGCTACTACGGGACAGCGAACACTGAAGCTTTCTTT.